Here is one T cell receptor (beta chain) with its context. The sample belongs to a study of T cells in Graves' hyperthyroidism and ophthalmopathy. The ends were cut back, 5 bases at V and 0 bases at J, with 11 bases in the middle. This CDR3 is built from 14 residues. Germline CDR1 is SGHTA and CDR2 is FQGNSA. RNA transcripts provided the source from which TCR beta CDR3 regions were amplified. HTBI primers were the set used in a first-round RT-PCR of the TCR CDR3. TCRdb passed the multiplex PCR reads through MiXCR, listing each CDR3 protein once. The sample shows hundreds of thousands of distinct CDR3 sequences, roughly 40% of them seen only once.

The V gene is TRBV7-2, the J gene TRBJ2-7; D is tentatively TRBD1 or TRBD2 (5 bases each). This receptor was taken from a man aged 18 to 30 with Graves' hyperthyroidism. Sequencing used blood. The CDR3 here is CASSPGTLSYEQYF. CDR3 nucleotide sequence: TGTGCCAGCAGCCCCGGGACCCTCTCCTACGAGCAGTACTTC.